This entry concerns a single T cell receptor beta chain. The antigen remains unidentified. Repertoires were generated with immunoSEQ multiplex PCR, while TCRdb's copy carries only in-frame clones and drops some. The data contain roughly 12,000 clones, about 80% of them singletons. Per the germline V gene, CDR1 is MNHNY and CDR2 is SVGAGI (reference sequence). This CDR3 region has 14 residues. V shed 6 bases and J 10 bases; nucleotides not matched to a gene: 10. The sample belongs to a study of tumor-infiltrating lymphocytes in localized non-small cell lung cancer. Study observations and caveats: Technical variation could not be separated from intratumor heterogeneity here. TCRbeta sequencing showed higher T cell infiltration in tumors than uninvolved lung.

This chain connects TRBV6-6 to TRBJ1-5, with 9 positions matching TRBD1. Sequencing was done on a sample of uninvolved lung tissue not adjacent to the tumor. This receptor was obtained from a human donor with non-small cell lung cancer. For the CDR3, the DNA is TGTGCCAGCAGGGCGACAGGGGGGGTGCTTCCCCAGCATTTT. This codes for CASRATGGVLPQHF.